One TCR beta chain is described in this entry. The clone's antigen remains unknown. No clone much larger than this one lies a single base away; base qualities are absent. The immunoSEQ Assay was the method used to sequence TCRbeta CDR3 regions. After extraction, genomic DNA underwent amplification by bias-controlled multiplex PCR, followed by high-throughput sequencing. On the authors' methods: Collapsing and filtering of sequences were performed to quantify the absolute abundance of each unique TCRbeta CDR3 region. T cell fraction was estimated by normalizing TCRbeta template counts to usable DNA, which was measured by amplifying reference genes present in all nucleated cells. Repertoire TCRs were annotated as SARS-CoV-2-specific when V gene, CDR3 amino acid sequence and J gene were exactly matched to a known reactive TCR set. The reference SARS-CoV-2 TCR set came from MIRA and was filtered for enrichment in COVID-19-positive ImmuneCODE repertoires, removing public or cross-reactive TCRs. Using the MIRA antigens, annotated TCRs were further analysed by specific ORF or by position within an ORF. Depth was the summed frequency of annotated unique rearrangements, while breadth was defined as annotated unique rearrangements over total unique productive rearrangements. Two-sided Wilcoxon rank-sum tests were applied when comparing TCR breadth between groups. TCRdb holds this immuneACCESS table with in-frame rearrangements only. Some clones are missing; in checked studies, unresolved V genes explain under half, and the rest has no known cause. V and J calls and clone size come straight from that table; D and trimming were deduced from the DNA. The sample table shows some 480,000 clones, and around 90% are seen once. The ten largest clones take up around 13% of the sample.

The source of the sample is a study of Ad26.COV2.S vaccination and SARS-CoV-2 variants (dated by TCRdb to the early 2020s). Concerning the study at large: Donors in the vaccine arm were drawn from COV1001, a multicentre, randomized, double-blind, placebo-controlled phase I-IIa trial testing Ad26.COV2.S in healthy adults. Ad26.COV2.S was administered intramuscularly at a dose of 5x10^10 or 1x10^11 viral particles, either as one shot or as two shots given 56 days apart. The specificity and breadth of SARS-CoV-2-reactive T cell receptors after Ad26.COV2.S vaccination were assessed by TCRbeta repertoire sequencing. A total of around 32 samples were included in the TCR-sequenced set, comprising around 20 Ad26.COV2.S vaccine recipients, 5 placebo recipients and 8 SARS-CoV-2 convalescent individuals. Trial participants were randomized into five groups of five: low-dose or high-dose Ad26.COV2.S given once or twice, or placebo on both occasions. Investigators remained blinded to trial group allocation during experiments and outcome assessment. Overall study outcomes, separate from this receptor: After vaccination, spike-specific CD8+ and CD4+ T cell responses were reported to show substantial breadth. It was noted by the authors that total T cell responses may have been underestimated by the TCR breadth and depth analyses. Higher spike-specific TCR breadth was observed in Ad26.COV2.S recipients than in placebo recipients (P = 0.0014). Comparable non-spike TCR breadth was observed between vaccine and placebo recipients, consistent with only spike being contained in the vaccine. The study lacked the statistical power to compare responses across vaccine doses or regimens.

What the treatment or condition label conveys for this sample: around 19 received Ad26.COV2.S at low or high dose, single or two shots; roughly 5 received placebo; per-sample allocation not given. For vaccine and placebo recipients, repertoires were sequenced using samples collected on day 63 after the first injection. Cohort 1b enrolled 20 to 30 adults aged 18-55 years at a single site in Boston, USA, between 29 July and 7 August 2020. Ad26.COV2.S consisted of a replication-incompetent adenovirus type 26 vector by which a prefusion-stabilized SARS-CoV-2 spike protein from the original Wuhan strain was expressed. The germline V gene provides CDR1 MGHDK and CDR2 SYGVNS. The germline V end is reduced by 5 bases and the J end by 9 bases; junction bases left unmatched: 7. Counted from cysteine to phenylalanine, this CDR3 has 15 amino acids. Just the 45-base CDR3 DNA is kept, in frame starting at base 1.

Specimen: peripheral blood, collected in a trial of Ad26.COV2.S vaccine versus placebo. The receptor was isolated from a person between 18 and 65 years old who received the Ad26.COV2.S COVID-19 vaccine or a placebo. The sequence joins TRBV25-1 to TRBJ2-1, with TRBD2 matching 13 junction bases. CDR3 region: CASSPRLAGGSEQFF. The base sequence is TGTGCCAGCAGTCCCCGACTAGCGGGAGGATCTGAGCAGTTCTTC.